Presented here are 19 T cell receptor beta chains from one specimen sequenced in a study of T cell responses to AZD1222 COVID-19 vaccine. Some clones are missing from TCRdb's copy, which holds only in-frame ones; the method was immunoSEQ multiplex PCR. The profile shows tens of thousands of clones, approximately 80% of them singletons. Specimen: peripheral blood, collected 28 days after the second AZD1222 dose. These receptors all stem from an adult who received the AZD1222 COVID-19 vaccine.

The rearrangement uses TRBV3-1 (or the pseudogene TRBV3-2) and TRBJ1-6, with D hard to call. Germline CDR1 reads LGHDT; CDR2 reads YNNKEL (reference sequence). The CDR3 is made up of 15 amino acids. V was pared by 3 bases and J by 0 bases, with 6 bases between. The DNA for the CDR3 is TGTGCCAGCAGCCATCACAGCTCCTATAATTCACCCCTCCACTTT. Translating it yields CASSHHSSYNSPLHF.

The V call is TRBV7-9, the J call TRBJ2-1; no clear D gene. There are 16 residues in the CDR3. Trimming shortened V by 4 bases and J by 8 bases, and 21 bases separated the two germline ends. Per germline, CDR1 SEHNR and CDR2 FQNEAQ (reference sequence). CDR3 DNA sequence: TGTGCCAGCAGCTCGCACAAGGGCGGAATGTGGGATGAGCAGTTCTTC. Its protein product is CASSSHKGGMWDEQFF.

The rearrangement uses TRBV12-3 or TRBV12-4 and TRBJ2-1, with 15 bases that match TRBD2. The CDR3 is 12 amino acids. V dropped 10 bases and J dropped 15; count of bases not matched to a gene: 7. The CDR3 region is CAMTGTSGRWFF. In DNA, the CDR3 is TGTGCCATGACCGGGACTAGCGGGAGGTGGTTCTTC.

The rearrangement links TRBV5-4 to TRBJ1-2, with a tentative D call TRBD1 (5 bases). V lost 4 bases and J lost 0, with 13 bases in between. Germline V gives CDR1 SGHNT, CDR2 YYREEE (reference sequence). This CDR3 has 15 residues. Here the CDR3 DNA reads TGTGCCAGCAGCCGGGGACCGGTTTCTAACTATGGCTACACCTTC. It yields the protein CASSRGPVSNYGYTF. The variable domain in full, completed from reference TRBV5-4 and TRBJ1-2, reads ETGVTQSPTHLIKTRGQQVTLRCSSQSGHNTVSWYQQALGQGPQFIFQYYREEENGRGNFPPRFSGLQFPNYSSELNVNALELDDSALYLCASSRGPVSNYGYTFGSGTRLTVV.

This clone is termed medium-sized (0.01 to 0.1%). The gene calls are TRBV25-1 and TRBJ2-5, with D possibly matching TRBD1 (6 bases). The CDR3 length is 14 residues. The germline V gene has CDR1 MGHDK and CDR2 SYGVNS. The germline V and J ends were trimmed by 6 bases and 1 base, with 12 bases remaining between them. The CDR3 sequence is CASRSGQTQETQYF. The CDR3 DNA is TGTGCCAGCAGGTCTGGACAGACCCAAGAGACCCAGTACTTC.

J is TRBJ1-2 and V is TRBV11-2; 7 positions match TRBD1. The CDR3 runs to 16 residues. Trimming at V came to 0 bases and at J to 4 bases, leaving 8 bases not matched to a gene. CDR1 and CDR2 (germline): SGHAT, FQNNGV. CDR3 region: CASSLDRRQGTYGYTF. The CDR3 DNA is TGTGCCAGCAGCTTAGATCGGAGACAGGGCACCTATGGCTACACCTTC. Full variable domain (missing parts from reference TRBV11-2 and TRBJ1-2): EAGVAQSPRYKIIEKRQSVAFWCNPISGHATLYWYQQILGQGPKLLIQFQNNGVVDDSQLPKDRFSAERLKGVDSTLKIQPAKLEDSAVYLCASSLDRRQGTYGYTFGSGTRLTVV.

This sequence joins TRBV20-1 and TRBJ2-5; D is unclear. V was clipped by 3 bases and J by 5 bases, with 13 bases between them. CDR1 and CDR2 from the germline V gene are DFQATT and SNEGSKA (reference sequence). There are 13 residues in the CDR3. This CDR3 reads CSASGYQSETQYF. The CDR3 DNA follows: TGCAGTGCTAGTGGGTATCAGTCGGAGACCCAGTACTTC.

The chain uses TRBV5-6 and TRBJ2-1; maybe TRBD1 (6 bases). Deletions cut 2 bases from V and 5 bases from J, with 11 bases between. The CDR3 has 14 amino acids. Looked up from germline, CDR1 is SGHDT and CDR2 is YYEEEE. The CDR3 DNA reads TGTGCCAGCAGCTTCTGGACAGCCCACAATGAGCAGTTCTTC. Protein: CASSFWTAHNEQFF. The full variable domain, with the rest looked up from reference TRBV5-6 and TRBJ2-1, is DAGVTQSPTHLIKTRGQQVTLRCSPKSGHDTVSWYQQALGQGPQFIFQYYEEEERQRGNFPDRFSGHQFPNYSSELNVNALLLGDSALYLCASSFWTAHNEQFFGPGTRLTVL.

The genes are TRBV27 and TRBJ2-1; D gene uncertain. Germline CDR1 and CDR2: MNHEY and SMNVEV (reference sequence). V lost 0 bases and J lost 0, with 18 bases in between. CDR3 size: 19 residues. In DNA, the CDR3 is TGTGCCAGCAGTTTATCCCGATATAGCAAAGCGAGCTCCTACAATGAGCAGTTCTTC. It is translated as CASSLSRYSKASSYNEQFF.

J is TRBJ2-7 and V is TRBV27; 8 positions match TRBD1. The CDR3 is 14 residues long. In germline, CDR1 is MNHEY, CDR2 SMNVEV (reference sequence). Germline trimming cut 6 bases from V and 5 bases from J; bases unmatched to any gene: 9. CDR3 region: CASRATGEGNEQYF. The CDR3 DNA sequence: TGTGCCAGCAGGGCGACAGGGGAAGGTAACGAGCAGTACTTC.

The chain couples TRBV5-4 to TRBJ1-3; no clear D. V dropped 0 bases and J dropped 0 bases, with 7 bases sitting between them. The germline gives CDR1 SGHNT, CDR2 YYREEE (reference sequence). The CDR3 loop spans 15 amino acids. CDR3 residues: CASSLGGLSGNTIYF. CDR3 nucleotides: TGTGCCAGCAGCTTGGGGGGTCTCTCTGGAAACACCATATATTTT.

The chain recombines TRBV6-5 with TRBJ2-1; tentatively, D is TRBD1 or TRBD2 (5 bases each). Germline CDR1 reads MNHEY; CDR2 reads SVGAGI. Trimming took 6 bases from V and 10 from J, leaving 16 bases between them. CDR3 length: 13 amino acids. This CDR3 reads CASSESGLGEQFF. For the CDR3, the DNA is TGTGCCAGCAGCGAGTCGGGGCTGGGGGAGCAGTTCTTC.

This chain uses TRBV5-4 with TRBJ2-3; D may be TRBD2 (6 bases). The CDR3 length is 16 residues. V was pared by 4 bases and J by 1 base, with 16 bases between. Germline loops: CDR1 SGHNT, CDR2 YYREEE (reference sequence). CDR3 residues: CASSVGGAGRTDTQYF. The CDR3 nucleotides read TGTGCCAGCAGCGTCGGGGGAGCGGGCCGCACAGATACGCAGTATTTT.

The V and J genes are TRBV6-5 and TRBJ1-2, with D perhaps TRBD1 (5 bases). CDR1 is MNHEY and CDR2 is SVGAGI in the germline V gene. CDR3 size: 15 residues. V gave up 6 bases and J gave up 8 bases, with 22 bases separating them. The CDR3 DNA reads TGTGCCAGCAGCAACCCGACAGTGCCGTTAGGGGGCTACACCTTC. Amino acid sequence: CASSNPTVPLGGYTF.

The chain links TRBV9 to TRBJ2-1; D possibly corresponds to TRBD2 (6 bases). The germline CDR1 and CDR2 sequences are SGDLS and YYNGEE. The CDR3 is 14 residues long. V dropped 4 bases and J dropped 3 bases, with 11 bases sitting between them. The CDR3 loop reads CASSPGGFYNEQFF. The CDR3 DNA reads TGTGCCAGCAGCCCCGGAGGGTTCTACAATGAGCAGTTCTTC.

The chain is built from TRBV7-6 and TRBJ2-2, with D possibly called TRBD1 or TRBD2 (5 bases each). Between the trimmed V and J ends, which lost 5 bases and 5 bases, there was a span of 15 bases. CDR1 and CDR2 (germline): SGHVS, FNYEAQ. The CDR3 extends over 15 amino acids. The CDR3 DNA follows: TGTGCCAGCAGCCGTGCCGGGGCCGGGACCGGGGAGCTGTTTTTT. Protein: CASSRAGAGTGELFF.

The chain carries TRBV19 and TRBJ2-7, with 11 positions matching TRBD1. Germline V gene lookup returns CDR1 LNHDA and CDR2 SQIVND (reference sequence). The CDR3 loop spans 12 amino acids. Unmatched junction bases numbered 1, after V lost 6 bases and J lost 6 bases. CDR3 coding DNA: TGTGCCAGTAGGGGGACAGGGGGCGAGCAGTACGTC. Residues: CASRGTGGEQYV.

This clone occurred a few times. The CDR3 spells CASSLLRQINYGYTF. The CDR3 DNA sequence: TGTGCCAGCAGCTTGTTAAGACAGATTAACTATGGCTACACCTTC. J is TRBJ1-2 and V is TRBV5-5; the D gene is possibly TRBD1 (5 bases). Trimming removed 1 base at V and 1 base at J, with 11 bases between. Germline V gene lookup returns CDR1 SGHKS and CDR2 YYEKEE (reference sequence). The CDR3 is made up of 15 amino acids.

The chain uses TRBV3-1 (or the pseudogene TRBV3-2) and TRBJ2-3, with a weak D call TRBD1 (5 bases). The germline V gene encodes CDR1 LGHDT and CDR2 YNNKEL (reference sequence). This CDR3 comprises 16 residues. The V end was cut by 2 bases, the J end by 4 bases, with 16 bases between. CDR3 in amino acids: CASSQFDRNGADTQYF. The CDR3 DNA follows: TGTGCCAGCAGCCAATTCGACAGAAACGGCGCAGATACGCAGTATTTT.